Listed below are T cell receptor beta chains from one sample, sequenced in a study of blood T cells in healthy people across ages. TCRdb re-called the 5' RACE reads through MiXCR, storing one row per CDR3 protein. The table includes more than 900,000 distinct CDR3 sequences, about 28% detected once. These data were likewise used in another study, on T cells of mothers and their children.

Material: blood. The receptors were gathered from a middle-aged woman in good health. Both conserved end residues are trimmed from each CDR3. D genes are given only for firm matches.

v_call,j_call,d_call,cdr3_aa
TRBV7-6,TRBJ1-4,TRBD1,ASSANTGVREKLF
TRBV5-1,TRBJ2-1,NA,ASSVQSSYNEQF
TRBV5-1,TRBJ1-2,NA,ASSLVEGYT
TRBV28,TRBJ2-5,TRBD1,ASSRTGRFTETQY
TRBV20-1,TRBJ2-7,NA,RARGTPYEQY
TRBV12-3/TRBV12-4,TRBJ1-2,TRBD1,ASRSGTAFYGYT
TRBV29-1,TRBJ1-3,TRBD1,SVETGARGNTIY
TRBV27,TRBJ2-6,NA,ASSLYSRGLGQGGTGANVLT
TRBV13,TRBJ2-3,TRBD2,ASSSARGVTTDTQY
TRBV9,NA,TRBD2,ASTRRASGGYNEQY
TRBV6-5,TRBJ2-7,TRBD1,ASSYVGTGNIGAYEQY
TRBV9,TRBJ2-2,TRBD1,ASSAQTGVTGELF
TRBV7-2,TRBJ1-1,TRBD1,ASSKGQGNTEAF
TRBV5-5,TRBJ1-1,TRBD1,ASGLTGTGTEAF
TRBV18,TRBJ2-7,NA,ASSPHEYEQY
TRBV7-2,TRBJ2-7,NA,ASSEGISGLYEQY
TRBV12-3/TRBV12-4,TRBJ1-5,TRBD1,ASSPYRGDQPQH
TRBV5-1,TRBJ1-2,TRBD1,ASSLGATGGHGYT
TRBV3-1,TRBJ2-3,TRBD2,ASSPTSSGGGTQY
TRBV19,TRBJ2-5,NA,ASSRGAETQY
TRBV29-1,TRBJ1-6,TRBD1,SVAMDRGDLKVVNSPLH
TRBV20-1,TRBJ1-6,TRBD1,SASWTGRSTDSPLH
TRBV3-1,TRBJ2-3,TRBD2,ASSQRLAAGTTSTDTQY
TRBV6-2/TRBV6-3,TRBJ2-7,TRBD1,ASSRYSGTAFYEQY
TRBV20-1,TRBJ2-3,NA,SADDTLAQY
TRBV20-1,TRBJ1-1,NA,SAWLTNTEAF
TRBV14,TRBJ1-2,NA,ASSPNQGVGYGYT
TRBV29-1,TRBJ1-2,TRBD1,SDRQGAANYGHT
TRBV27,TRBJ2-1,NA,ASSLLTRPNEQF
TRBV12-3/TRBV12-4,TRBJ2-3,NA,ASSPSQLARADTQY
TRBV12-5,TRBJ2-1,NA,ASETGRSSYNEQF
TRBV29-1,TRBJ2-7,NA,SVAPYPSYEQY
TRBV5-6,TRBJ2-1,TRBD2,ASRRVLAGAYNEQF
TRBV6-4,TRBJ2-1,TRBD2,ASSASGDSYNEQF
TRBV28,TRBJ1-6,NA,ASISPRHNSPLH
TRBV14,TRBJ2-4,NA,ASSPPGTAAAKNIQY
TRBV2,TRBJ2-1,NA,ASGGPISSNEQF
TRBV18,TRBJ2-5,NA,ASSPPLRETQY
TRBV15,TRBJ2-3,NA,ATSRDFRSGGTDTQY
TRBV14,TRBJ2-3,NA,ASSQGPTLGRTDTQY
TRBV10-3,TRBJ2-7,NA,AIRKSGQAYEQY
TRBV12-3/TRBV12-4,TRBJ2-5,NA,AITLRETQY
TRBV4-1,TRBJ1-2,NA,ASSLPGSYGYT
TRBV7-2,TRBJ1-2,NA,ASSLNSGSYGYT
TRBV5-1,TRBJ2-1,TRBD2,ASSLDREGGNEQF
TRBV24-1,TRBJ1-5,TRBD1,ATSEVGQGGNQPQH
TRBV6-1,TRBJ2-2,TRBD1,ASSSRTGKAGELF
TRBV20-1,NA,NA,SARGTADYEQY
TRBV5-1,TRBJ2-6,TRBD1,ASSLVGQVVGANVLT
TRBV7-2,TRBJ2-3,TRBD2,ASSVEAGGLSDTQY
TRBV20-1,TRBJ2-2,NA,SASEWDLGTGELF
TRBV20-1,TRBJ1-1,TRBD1,SARVTGGVNTEAF
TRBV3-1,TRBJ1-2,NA,ASSQVREGGYT